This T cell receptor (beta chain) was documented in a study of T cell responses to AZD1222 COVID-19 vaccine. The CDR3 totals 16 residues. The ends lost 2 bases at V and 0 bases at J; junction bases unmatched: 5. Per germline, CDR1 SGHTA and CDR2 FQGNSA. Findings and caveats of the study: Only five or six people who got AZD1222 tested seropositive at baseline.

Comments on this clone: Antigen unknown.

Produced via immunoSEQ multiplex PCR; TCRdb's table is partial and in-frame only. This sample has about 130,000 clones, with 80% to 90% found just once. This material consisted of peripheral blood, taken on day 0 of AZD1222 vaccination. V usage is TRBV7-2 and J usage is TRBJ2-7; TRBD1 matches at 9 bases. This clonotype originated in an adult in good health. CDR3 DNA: TGTGCCAGCAGCTTACACAGGGGGCTGAGCTCCTACGAGCAGTACTTC. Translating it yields CASSLHRGLSSYEQYF. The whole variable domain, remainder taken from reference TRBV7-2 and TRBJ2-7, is GAGVSQSPSNKVTEKGKDVELRCDPISGHTALYWYRQSLGQGLEFLIYFQGNSAPDKSGLPSDRFSAERTGGSVSTLTIQRTQQEDSAVYLCASSLHRGLSSYEQYFGPGTRLTVT.